This entry lists 16 T cell receptor beta chains sequenced from one sample in a study. TCRdb re-called the RT-PCR reads with MiXCR, one entry per CDR3 protein. The table lists approximately 720,000 distinct CDR3 sequences, about 14% of them singletons, with 3.6% in the top ten. The sequenced sample consisted of memory CD4+ T cells from blood. These receptors originate from a female donor in good health, serving as a healthy control.

V and J are TRBV6-6 and TRBJ1-6; perhaps TRBD1 as D (6 bases). Germline lookup yields CDR1 MNHNY and CDR2 SVGAGI (reference sequence). This CDR3 is built from 13 residues. Trimming took off 6 bases at V and 5 bases at J, with 8 bases between the two ends. CDR3 in amino acids: CASRRQDNSPLHF. CDR3 nucleotide sequence: TGTGCCAGCAGAAGACAGGATAATTCACCCCTCCACTTT.

This clonotype appeared many times. This chain connects TRBV20-1 to TRBJ2-7; maybe TRBD2 (5 bases). The CDR3 is made up of 14 amino acids. Trimming left V 0 bases short and J 0 bases short, with 9 bases between. The V gene's germline CDR1 is DFQATT and CDR2 SNEGSKA (reference sequence). The CDR3 region has the DNA TGCAGTGCTAGAGAAACCGGGGTCTCCTACGAGCAGTACTTC. It specifies CSARETGVSYEQYF.

Only a few counts were recorded for this clonotype. The chain combines TRBV27 with TRBJ1-2, with TRBD1 matching over 7 bases. The CDR3 length is 13 residues. Germline loops: CDR1 MNHEY, CDR2 SMNVEV (reference sequence). After removal of 6 bases from V and 7 bases from J, the junction contained 8 bases not matched to a gene. This CDR3 is CASSQGQFGGYTF. DNA for the CDR3: TGTGCCAGCAGCCAGGGACAGTTCGGTGGCTACACCTTC.

This clonotype has a handful of counts. The chain combines TRBV20-1 with TRBJ2-1; TRBD2 aligns across 8 bases. Germline loops: CDR1 DFQATT, CDR2 SNEGSKA (reference sequence). This CDR3 spans 18 amino acids. V dropped 0 bases and J dropped 8; count of bases not matched to a gene: 18. The DNA for the CDR3 is TGCAGTGCTAGAGATAGGCGGGAGGAAAACACCCTGAGGTATGAGCAGTTCTTC. Protein product: CSARDRREENTLRYEQFF.

The chain couples TRBV20-1 to TRBJ2-3; 9 bases fit TRBD2. V shed 2 bases, J shed 4 bases, and the junction held 4 bases outside the gene matches. This CDR3 is 14 amino acids long. Germline lookup yields CDR1 DFQATT and CDR2 SNEGSKA (reference sequence). The CDR3 DNA is TGCAGTGCTAGAAGGGCTAGCGGGGCAGATACGCAGTATTTT. Translated: CSARRASGADTQYF.

The rearrangement links TRBV4-2 to TRBJ1-2; D gene ambiguous. The germline V gene encodes CDR1 LGHNA and CDR2 YNFKEQ. CDR3 length: 15 amino acids. V lost 4 bases and J lost 8, with 20 bases in between. CDR3 protein: CASSLPASFSSGYTF. CDR3 bases: TGTGCCAGCAGCCTTCCGGCATCTTTTTCCTCCGGCTACACCTTC.

This clonotype has a count of ten or more. The chain employs TRBV27 and TRBJ2-7; 7 bases agree with TRBD2. Germline assignment: CDR1 MNHEY and CDR2 SMNVEV (reference sequence). After removal of 6 bases from V and 0 bases from J, the junction contained 2 bases not matched to a gene. The length of the CDR3 is 13 residues. The DNA for the CDR3 is TGTGCCAGCAGGGGGACTACCTCCTACGAGCAGTACTTC. Translating it yields CASRGTTSYEQYF.

This clonotype was seen repeatedly, ten times or more. The chain has TRBV5-4 and TRBJ2-1, with 12 bases lining up with TRBD1. V was pared by 0 bases and J by 9 bases, with 7 bases of the junction left unmatched. In germline, CDR1 is SGHNT, CDR2 YYREEE (reference sequence). The CDR3 spans 16 residues. DNA of the CDR3: TGTGCCAGCAGCTTGGTGGGACAGGGGGCGGCAGGTGAGCAGTTCTTC. Translated: CASSLVGQGAAGEQFF. Using reference TRBV5-4 and TRBJ2-1 for the parts outside the CDR3, the full variable domain is ETGVTQSPTHLIKTRGQQVTLRCSSQSGHNTVSWYQQALGQGPQFIFQYYREEENGRGNFPPRFSGLQFPNYSSELNVNALELDDSALYLCASSLVGQGAAGEQFFGPGTRLTVL.

The gene calls are TRBV20-1 and TRBJ2-1; TRBD2 might be the D (7 bases). V was trimmed by 3 bases and J by 6 bases, leaving 15 bases between them. The length of the CDR3 is 14 residues. Looked up from germline, CDR1 is DFQATT and CDR2 is SNEGSKA (reference sequence). The CDR3 protein is CSASPRGGVNEQFF. CDR3 bases: TGCAGTGCTAGCCCAAGAGGGGGGGTCAATGAGCAGTTCTTC.

The CDR3 DNA is TGTGCCAGCTCACCACCAGGGATGAATGAGCAGTTCTTC. Translated: CASSPPGMNEQFF. This chain connects TRBV18 to TRBJ2-1; the D is unclear. CDR3 length equals 13 residues. Germline assignment: CDR1 KGHSH and CDR2 LQKENI. V was shortened by 0 bases and J by 7 bases, with 7 bases between the two germline ends. Supplemented by reference TRBV18 and TRBJ2-1, the full variable domain reads NAGVMQNPRHLVRRRGQEARLRCSPMKGHSHVYWYRQLPEEGLKFMVYLQKENIIDESGMPKERFSAEFPKEGPSILRIQQVVRGDSAAYFCASSPPGMNEQFFGPGTRLTVL.

This clonotype was counted a few times. The gene calls are TRBV7-7 and TRBJ2-7; tentative D call: TRBD1 (5 bases). The CDR3 length is 14 residues. The V end was cut by 0 bases, the J end by 0 bases, with 6 bases between. Germline V gene data show CDR1 as SSHAT and CDR2 as FNYEAQ (reference sequence). DNA of the CDR3: TGTGCCAGCAGCTTAGCGACAGTCTCCTACGAGCAGTACTTC. Its protein product is CASSLATVSYEQYF.

The genes are TRBV7-6 and TRBJ2-5, with 8 bases matching TRBD2. The CDR3 is made up of 15 amino acids. With V trimmed by 7 bases and J by 1 base, 8 bases remained unmatched. CDR1 and CDR2 from the germline V gene are SGHVS and FNYEAQ. Here the CDR3 DNA reads TGTGCCAGCACAGAACGAGCGGGGGCCCAAGAGACCCAGTACTTC. Protein: CASTERAGAQETQYF.

The V and J genes are TRBV20-1 and TRBJ2-7, with 12 bases lining up with TRBD1. The germline V gene encodes CDR1 DFQATT and CDR2 SNEGSKA (reference sequence). CDR3 length: 15 residues. V was pared by 5 bases and J by 2 bases, with 7 bases of the junction left unmatched. The DNA of the CDR3 is TGCAGTGCTTCTCGAGGGACAGGGGGCCCCTACGAGCAGTACTTC. This codes for CSASRGTGGPYEQYF.

In this sample, this clonotype turned up a few times. V gene TRBV20-1 combines with J gene TRBJ1-4; TRBD1 agrees at 7 bases. CDR3 length: 16 residues. V gave up 1 base and J gave up 4 bases; unmatched junction bases: 9. Per the germline V gene, CDR1 is DFQATT and CDR2 is SNEGSKA (reference sequence). DNA of the CDR3: TGCAGTGCTAGAGCTGGAGGGACAGAACTTAATGAAAAACTGTTTTTT. This codes for CSARAGGTELNEKLFF.

At least ten counts were recorded for this clonotype. This sequence joins TRBV7-2 and TRBJ2-1, with 7 bases lining up with TRBD2. The length of the CDR3 is 15 residues. Looked up from germline, CDR1 is SGHTA and CDR2 is FQGNSA. V lost 3 bases and J lost 3; bases outside the gene matches: 5. The CDR3 DNA follows: TGTGCCAGCAGCTTGGGCCTAGCGGTCTACAATGAGCAGTTCTTC. Its protein product is CASSLGLAVYNEQFF. Full variable domain (remainder filled in from reference TRBV7-2 and TRBJ2-1): GAGVSQSPSNKVTEKGKDVELRCDPISGHTALYWYRQSLGQGLEFLIYFQGNSAPDKSGLPSDRFSAERTGGSVSTLTIQRTQQEDSAVYLCASSLGLAVYNEQFFGPGTRLTVL.

This clonotype was recorded a few times. This chain links TRBV12-3 or TRBV12-4 with TRBJ1-1; no clear D. This CDR3 comprises 14 residues. The V end lost 7 bases, the J end lost 1 base, and 13 bases lay between the germline ends. CDR3 sequence (DNA): TGTGCCAGCATCCGAGTACGGGGGAACACTGAAGCTTTCTTT. This codes for CASIRVRGNTEAFF.